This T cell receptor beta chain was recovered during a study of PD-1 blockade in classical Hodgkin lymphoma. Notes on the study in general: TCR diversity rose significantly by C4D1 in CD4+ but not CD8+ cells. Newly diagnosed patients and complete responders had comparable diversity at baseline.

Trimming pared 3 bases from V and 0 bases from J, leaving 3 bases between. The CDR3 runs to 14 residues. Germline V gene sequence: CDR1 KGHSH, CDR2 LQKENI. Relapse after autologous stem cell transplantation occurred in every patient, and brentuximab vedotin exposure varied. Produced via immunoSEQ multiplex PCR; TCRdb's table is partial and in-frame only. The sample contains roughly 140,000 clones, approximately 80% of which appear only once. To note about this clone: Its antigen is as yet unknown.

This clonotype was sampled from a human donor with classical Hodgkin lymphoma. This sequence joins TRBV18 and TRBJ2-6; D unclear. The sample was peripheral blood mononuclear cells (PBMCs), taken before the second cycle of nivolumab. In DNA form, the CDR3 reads TGTGCCAGCTCACCTAACTCTGGGGCCAACGTCCTGACTTTC. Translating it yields CASSPNSGANVLTF.